This entry lists 8 T cell receptor beta chains sequenced from one sample in a study of Ad26.COV2.S vaccination and SARS-CoV-2 variants. Using immunoSEQ multiplex PCR, the repertoire was profiled, and TCRdb retains in-frame clones only, with some absent. Found here are around 250,000 clones, 87% of them singletons; the top ten hold about 2.8%. The treatment here: around 19 received Ad26.COV2.S at low or high dose, single or two shots; several received placebo; per-sample allocation not given. The samples date from day 63 after the first vaccine or placebo injection. The input for sequencing was peripheral blood, taken in a trial of Ad26.COV2.S vaccine versus placebo. The receptors were gathered from a person between 18 and 59 years old who received the Ad26.COV2.S COVID-19 vaccine or a placebo.

The V call is TRBV4-2, the J call TRBJ2-1; 7 nucleotides match TRBD2. The V gene's germline CDR1 is LGHNA and CDR2 YNFKEQ. J was trimmed by 0 bases and V by 1 base; bases with no gene match: 6. The CDR3 spans 17 residues. The CDR3 spells CASSQGEGASSYNEQFF. The CDR3 coding sequence is TGTGCCAGCAGCCAAGGGGAGGGTGCGAGCTCCTACAATGAGCAGTTCTTC.

In nucleotides, the CDR3 is TGTGCCAGCAGTTACGGGACAGGGAGGGTTGAGCCCCAGCATTTT. Encoded protein: CASSYGTGRVEPQHF. The rearrangement links TRBV6-6 to TRBJ1-5; 9 positions agree with TRBD1. The length of the CDR3 is 15 residues. The V gene end was trimmed by 2 bases and the J gene end by 8 bases; junction bases not matched to a gene: 7. CDR1 is MNHNY and CDR2 is SVGAGI in the germline V gene (reference sequence).

V is TRBV3-1 (or the pseudogene TRBV3-2) and J is TRBJ2-3, with D perhaps matching TRBD1 (6 bases). CDR1 and CDR2 from the germline V gene are LGHDT and YNNKEL (reference sequence). The CDR3 is made up of 13 amino acids. The V and J ends lost 4 bases and 6 bases respectively, with 11 bases between them. CDR3 DNA: TGTGCCAGCAGCCCGAGACAGGCTGATACGCAGTATTTT. Its translation is CASSPRQADTQYF.

The CDR3 protein is CASGTGVTRVWSGELFF. For the CDR3, the DNA is TGTGCCAGCGGGACAGGGGTTACCAGGGTTTGGAGCGGGGAGCTGTTTTTT. The chain couples TRBV19 to TRBJ2-2, with 10 bases fitting TRBD1. V lost 9 bases and J lost 7; bases outside the gene matches: 17. This CDR3 region has 17 residues. Germline CDR1 is LNHDA and CDR2 is SQIVND (reference sequence). Complete variable domain (other parts from reference TRBV19 and TRBJ2-2): DGGITQSPKYLFRKEGQNVTLSCEQNLNHDAMYWYRQDPGQGLRLIYYSQIVNDFQKGDIAEGYSVSREKKESFPLTVTSAQKNPTAFYLCASGTGVTRVWSGELFFGEGSRLTVL.

The chain links TRBV5-6 to TRBJ2-7, with TRBD2 matching over 8 bases. Per germline, CDR1 SGHDT and CDR2 YYEEEE. This CDR3 comprises 14 residues. V was clipped by 0 bases and J by 4 bases; unmatched bases: 3. In DNA form, the CDR3 reads TGTGCCAGCAGCTTGGGACTAGCGAGTTACGAGCAGTACGTC. The encoded protein is CASSLGLASYEQYV.

The chain links TRBV28 to TRBJ1-2; 8 bases are shared with TRBD1. CDR3 length equals 14 residues. Germline V gives CDR1 MDHEN, CDR2 SYDVKM. V shed 4 bases, J shed 3 bases, and the junction held 4 bases outside the gene matches. This CDR3 reads CASSSQGADYGYTF. Written as DNA, the CDR3 is TGTGCCAGCAGTTCTCAGGGGGCAGACTATGGCTACACCTTC.

This chain uses TRBV19 with TRBJ2-7, with 9 nucleotides matching TRBD1. CDR1 LNHDA and CDR2 SQIVND come from the germline V gene (reference sequence). J lost 4 bases, V lost 5 bases, and 9 bases had no gene match. The CDR3 spans 15 residues. The CDR3 sequence: CASSLTGTGQYEQYV. CDR3 nucleotides: TGTGCCAGTAGTTTGACCGGGACAGGGCAATACGAGCAGTACGTC.

The V and J genes are TRBV11-2 and TRBJ1-4, with TRBD1 matching over 11 bases. Germline loops: CDR1 SGHAT, CDR2 FQNNGV. Trimming at V came to 4 bases and at J to 6 bases, leaving 4 bases not matched to a gene. The CDR3 consists of 15 residues. DNA for the CDR3: TGTGCCAGCAGCTCACGGACAGGGGGCTATGAAAAACTGTTTTTT. Protein: CASSSRTGGYEKLFF.